This T cell receptor (beta chain) comes out of a study of OX40 agonist ivuxolimab in advanced cancers. In its sample, this clone was seen once. Method: immunoSEQ multiplex PCR; TCRdb's copy keeps in-frame clones and lacks some. Of about 90,000 clones in the sample, about 90% were seen once. Trimming cost V 4 bases and J 7 bases; bases outside gene matches: 5. The germline V gene encodes CDR1 SGHVS and CDR2 FQNEAQ. This CDR3 spans 15 amino acids. The specimen comprised CD4+ or CD8+ T cells sorted from blood, sampled in a trial of the OX40 agonist ivuxolimab. The rearrangement links TRBV7-8 to TRBJ2-1; 12 bases match TRBD2. This TCR derives from an adult with an advanced solid tumor such as melanoma, head and neck, liver or kidney cancer. CDR3 region: CASSSSGRANNEQFF. Written as DNA, the CDR3 is TGTGCCAGCAGCTCTAGCGGGAGGGCCAATAATGAGCAGTTCTTC.